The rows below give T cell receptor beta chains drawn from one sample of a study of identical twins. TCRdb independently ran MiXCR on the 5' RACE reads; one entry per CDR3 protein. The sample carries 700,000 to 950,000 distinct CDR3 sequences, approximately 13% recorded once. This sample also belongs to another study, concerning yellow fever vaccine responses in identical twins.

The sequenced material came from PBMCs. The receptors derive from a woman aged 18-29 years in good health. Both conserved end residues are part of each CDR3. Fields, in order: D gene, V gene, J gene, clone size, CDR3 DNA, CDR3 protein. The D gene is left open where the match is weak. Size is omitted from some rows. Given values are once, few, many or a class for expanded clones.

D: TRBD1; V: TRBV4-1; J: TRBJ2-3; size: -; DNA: TGCGCCAGCAGCCAACCGGGACAGGTAGTCAGGAGTTCCACAGATACGCAGTATTTT; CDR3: CASSQPGQVVRSSTDTQYF
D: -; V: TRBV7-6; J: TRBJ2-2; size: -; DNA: TGTGCCAGCAGCTTGTCGCCCCCGGGAATACCTCCCGGGGGGCTGTTTTTT; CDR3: CASSLSPPGIPPGGLFF
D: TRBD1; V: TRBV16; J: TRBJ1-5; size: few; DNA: TGTGCCAGCAGCCCCAGGACAGGGGCCCCTAGCAATCAGCCCCAGCATTTT; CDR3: CASSPRTGAPSNQPQHF
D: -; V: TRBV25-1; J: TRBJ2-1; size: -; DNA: TGTGCCAGCAGTAATGCCGGGGGTGAGCAGTTCTTC; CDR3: CASSNAGGEQFF
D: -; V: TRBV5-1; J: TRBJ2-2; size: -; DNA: TGCGCCAGCAGCTTGGTTCCCGGGAGATCCCCCGGGGAGCTGTTTTTT; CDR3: CASSLVPGRSPGELFF
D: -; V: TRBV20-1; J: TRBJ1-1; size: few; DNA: TGCAGTGCTAGAGAAACGGGCCCGGGGACTGAAGCTTTCTTT; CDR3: CSARETGPGTEAFF
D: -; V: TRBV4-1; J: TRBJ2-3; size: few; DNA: TGCGCCAGCAGCCAAGGTCTCGGGGTGGGCACAGATACGCAGTATTTT; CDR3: CASSQGLGVGTDTQYF
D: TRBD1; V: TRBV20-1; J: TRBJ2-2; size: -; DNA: TGCAGTGCGTCGACAGGGGGTAACACCGGGGAGCTGTTTTTT; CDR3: CSASTGGNTGELFF
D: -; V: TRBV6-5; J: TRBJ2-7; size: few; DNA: TGTGCCAGCAGTTACCTGAGTCGGAGCTCCTACGAGCAGTACTTC; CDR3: CASSYLSRSSYEQYF
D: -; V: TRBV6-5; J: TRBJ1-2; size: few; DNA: TGTGCCAGCAGTTACTCACCAGGCGTCGACTATGGCTACACCTTC; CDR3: CASSYSPGVDYGYTF
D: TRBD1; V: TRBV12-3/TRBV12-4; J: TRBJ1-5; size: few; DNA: TGTGCCAGCTACCAAAGTGGGGACAGGGGGCCCCAGCCCCAGCATTTT; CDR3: CASYQSGDRGPQPQHF
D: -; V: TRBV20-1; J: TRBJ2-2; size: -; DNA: TGCAGTGCTAGAGATAGGGCACGGGGCGCCACCGGGGAGCTGTTTTTT; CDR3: CSARDRARGATGELFF
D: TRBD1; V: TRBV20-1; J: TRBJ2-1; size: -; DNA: TGCAGTGCTGCAACTGGGACAGCCTACAATGAGCAGTTCTTC; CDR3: CSAATGTAYNEQFF
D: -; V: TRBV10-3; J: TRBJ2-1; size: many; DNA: TGTGCCATCAGTGTACAGGTCGGCGACAATGAGCAGTTCTTC; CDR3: CAISVQVGDNEQFF
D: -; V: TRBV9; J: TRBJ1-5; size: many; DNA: TGTGCCAGCAGCGTAGACGGAAATCAGCCCCAGCATTTT; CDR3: CASSVDGNQPQHF
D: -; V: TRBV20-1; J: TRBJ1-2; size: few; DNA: TGCAGTGCTAATTGGGTGGGAGGCTACACCTTC; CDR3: CSANWVGGYTF
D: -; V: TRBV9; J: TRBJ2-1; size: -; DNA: TGTGCCAGCGGAAGGACTCCCGAATACCACAATGAGCAGTTCTTC; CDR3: CASGRTPEYHNEQFF
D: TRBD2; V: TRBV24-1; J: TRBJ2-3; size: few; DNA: TGTGCCACCGAAGATGGTGCGGGAGGAACAGATACGCAGTATTTT; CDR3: CATEDGAGGTDTQYF
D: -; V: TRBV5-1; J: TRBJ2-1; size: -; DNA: TGCGCCAGCAGTCACCCGGGACCGTTCAATGAGCAGTTCTTC; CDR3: CASSHPGPFNEQFF
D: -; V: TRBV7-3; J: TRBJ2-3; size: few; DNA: TGTGCCAGCAGCCGCCGCCAGACAGATACGCAGTATTTT; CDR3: CASSRRQTDTQYF
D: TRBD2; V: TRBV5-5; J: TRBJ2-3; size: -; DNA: TGTGCCAGCAGCTTGGAGAGACTAGCGGGAGGGGATACGCAGTATTTT; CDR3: CASSLERLAGGDTQYF
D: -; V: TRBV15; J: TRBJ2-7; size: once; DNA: TGTGCCACCAGCAGACTTAACCTAGACTACGAGCAGTACTTC; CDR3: CATSRLNLDYEQYF
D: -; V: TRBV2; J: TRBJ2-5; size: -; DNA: TGTGCCAGCAGGGGTTTCGAGACCCAGTACTTC; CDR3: CASRGFETQYF
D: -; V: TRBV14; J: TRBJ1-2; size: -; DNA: TGTGCCAGCAGCCAAGGTGTCGGGACTAACTATGGCTACACCTTC; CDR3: CASSQGVGTNYGYTF